Ten or more counts support the clone carrying this T cell receptor beta chain. Its antigen is undetermined. The entry originates in a study of neurological immune-mediated disorders. The study's findings and limits: Expanded clones shared no identical CDR3 amino acid sequences across subjects, which suggested private TCR-beta repertoires in all groups. The greatest degree of TCR clonal expansion was observed in HTLV-1-associated myelopathy, with the lowest in multiple sclerosis, below that of healthy controls.

Each TCR transcript was tagged with a 10-nucleotide random UMI during 5'RACE. MiXCR, run by TCRdb on the 5' RACE reads, gives a single entry per CDR3 protein. Of tens of thousands of distinct CDR3 sequences listed, around 15% were seen once; the top ten hold approximately 4.6%. The ends were cut back, 0 bases at V and 0 bases at J, with 7 bases in the middle. Germline CDR1 is SGHRS and CDR2 is YFSETQ. The CDR3 is 15 residues long. Regarding time point: longitudinal time-point 1 (baseline). Unsorted libraries used 2 million PBMCs kept at -80 degrees C. This clonotype was sampled from a female donor with HTLV-1-associated myelopathy (HAM/TSP). The sequenced sample was PBMCs. V usage is TRBV5-1 and J usage is TRBJ1-5; D is ambiguous. The CDR3 nucleotides are TGCGCCAGCAGCTTGGAGGGTACTAGCAATCAGCCCCAGCATTTT. Protein: CASSLEGTSNQPQHF.